Listed below are T cell receptor beta chains from one sample, sequenced in a study of a mutant IDH1 vaccine in newly diagnosed glioma. Their cognate antigens are unknown. The method was immunoSEQ multiplex PCR; TCRdb's version includes in-frame clones alone and lacks a portion of them. The sample shows roughly 76,000 clones, approximately 85% of them seen only once. The sequencing used PBMCs, collected from a glioma patient whose treatment included an IDH1 peptide vaccine. These receptors all come from a man aged 30-40 years with glioma. Some clones in this sample may be carry-over from other donors' samples. Both conserved end residues are part of each CDR3. D genes are given only for firm matches. Some rows have no size entry. The others give once, few or many, or a class for an expanded clone.

D	size	J	V	CDR3	DNA
-	-	TRBJ1-4	TRBV2	CASTPGRGYNEKLFF	TGTGCCAGCACCCCGGGTCGAGGGTATAATGAAAAACTGTTTTTT
-	-	TRBJ2-5	TRBV10-3	CAISDLVGGAQETQYF	TGTGCCATCAGTGATTTGGTTGGAGGGGCCCAGGAGACCCAGTACTTC
TRBD1	once	TRBJ1-6	TRBV29-1	CSVGEGQNSPLHF	TGCAGCGTTGGGGAGGGACAGAATTCACCCCTCCACTTT
-	-	TRBJ2-7	TRBV15	CASTPGTPSSYEQYF	TGTGCCTCGACGCCGGGGACCCCGAGCTCCTACGAGCAGTACTTC
-	-	TRBJ1-5	TRBV7-8	CASSPTSNQPQHF	TGTGCCAGCAGCCCGACGAGCAATCAGCCCCAGCATTTT
TRBD1	-	TRBJ2-1	TRBV27	CASSLSPGTGNYEQFF	TGTGCCAGCAGTTTAAGCCCGGGGACAGGGAATTATGAGCAGTTCTTC
-	-	TRBJ2-3	TRBV6-5	CASTLRSSTDTQYF	TGTGCCAGCACCCTTAGGTCGAGCACAGATACGCAGTATTTT
TRBD1	few	TRBJ2-7	TRBV7-9	CASSLGQVPSYEQYF	TGTGCCAGCAGCTTGGGACAGGTCCCCTCCTACGAGCAGTACTTC
-	-	TRBJ1-1	TRBV30	CAWSTGSNPSMNTEAFF	TGTGCCTGGAGCACAGGGAGTAACCCTTCCATGAACACTGAAGCTTTCTTT
-	-	TRBJ2-1	TRBV15	CATSRHLARYEQFF	TGTGCCACCAGCAGACACCTAGCCCGGTATGAGCAGTTCTTC
-	-	TRBJ2-1	TRBV30	CAWSAQPGSLDSYNEQFF	TGTGCCTGGAGTGCCCAACCTGGGTCCCTCGATTCCTACAATGAGCAGTTCTTC
TRBD2	-	TRBJ2-7	TRBV15	CATSRYSGTPTYEQYF	TGTGCCACCAGCAGATACAGCGGGACCCCTACCTACGAGCAGTACTTC
-	-	TRBJ2-1	TRBV27	CASSLTTYNEQFF	TGTGCCAGCAGTTTAACCACCTACAATGAGCAGTTCTTC
TRBD1	-	TRBJ1-3	TRBV4-2	CASSRWGQLSGNTIYF	TGTGCCAGCAGCCGCTGGGGACAGCTCTCTGGAAACACCATATATTTT
-	few	TRBJ1-1	TRBV7-9	CASSPRSDHRLDTEAFF	TGTGCCAGCAGCCCCCGAAGTGACCATAGGTTGGACACTGAAGCTTTCTTT
-	few	TRBJ1-1	TRBV4-2	CASSLGGYGSEAFF	TGTGCCAGCAGCTTGGGGGGTTATGGATCTGAAGCTTTCTTT
TRBD1	-	TRBJ1-1	TRBV6-6	CASKKGANTEAFF	TGTGCCAGCAAGAAGGGGGCGAACACTGAAGCTTTCTTT
-	once	TRBJ1-1	TRBV5-1	CASSLHGGNTEAFF	TGCGCCAGCAGCCTCCATGGGGGTAATACTGAAGCTTTCTTT
-	-	TRBJ1-6	TRBV30	CAWDANNSPLHF	TGTGCCTGGGACGCCAATAATTCACCCCTCCACTTT
-	-	TRBJ2-7	TRBV7-8	CASSLVLNSYEQYF	TGTGCCAGCAGCTTAGTTCTGAACTCCTACGAGCAGTACTTC
TRBD2	-	TRBJ2-7	TRBV6-1	CASSEGKGLAYEQYF	TGTGCCAGCAGTGAAGGGAAGGGACTAGCCTACGAGCAGTACTTC
-	-	TRBJ1-1	TRBV5-1	CASSTDGLNTEAFF	TGCGCCAGCTCAACGGACGGACTGAACACTGAAGCTTTCTTT
-	-	TRBJ1-3	TRBV30	CAWSVDRTAGNTIYF	TGTGCCTGGAGTGTTGACAGGACTGCTGGAAACACCATATATTTT
-	-	TRBJ2-2	TRBV7-2	CASSLTGAANTGELFF	TGTGCCAGCAGCTTAACGGGGGCCGCGAACACCGGGGAGCTGTTTTTT
-	once	TRBJ1-5	TRBV6-1	CASSTGRSNQPQHF	TGTGCCAGCAGCACGGGACGGTCAAATCAGCCCCAGCATTTT
TRBD1	-	TRBJ1-5	TRBV4-2	CASSQDRDSNQPQHF	TGTGCCAGCAGCCAAGACAGGGACAGTAATCAGCCCCAGCATTTT
-	-	TRBJ2-7	TRBV7-6	CASRNSGEDEQYF	TGTGCCAGCCGAAACTCTGGGGAGGACGAGCAGTACTTC
-	-	TRBJ1-1	TRBV4-3	CVSSQDLRFTEAFF	TGCGTCAGCAGCCAAGATTTGCGTTTCACTGAAGCTTTCTTT
-	few	TRBJ1-1	TRBV6-5	CASRLTDPNTEAFF	TGTGCCTCTCGCCTGACAGACCCGAACACTGAAGCTTTCTTT
TRBD1	-	TRBJ1-1	TRBV5-4	CASSFDRVTEAFF	TGTGCCAGCAGCTTCGACAGGGTCACTGAAGCTTTCTTT
-	-	TRBJ1-2	TRBV2	CASSATFEGGYTF	TGTGCCAGCAGTGCCACATTCGAGGGAGGCTACACCTTC
-	-	TRBJ2-1	TRBV4-3	CASSQDATGDLYNEQFF	TGCGCCAGCAGCCAAGACGCGACGGGGGACCTCTACAATGAGCAGTTCTTC
-	-	TRBJ2-1	TRBV5-1	CASSLGLAGLRNEQFF	TGCGCCAGCAGCTTGGGTCTAGCAGGCCTCCGGAATGAGCAGTTCTTC
TRBD1	-	TRBJ2-6	TRBV6-4	CASSGTGGAGANVLTF	TGTGCCAGCAGTGGGACAGGGGGCGCTGGGGCCAACGTCCTGACTTTC
-	once	TRBJ1-6	TRBV4-2	CASSGSNSPLHF	TGTGCCAGCAGCGGCTCAAATTCACCCCTCCACTTT
-	-	TRBJ2-1	TRBV9	CASSIRQYNEQFF	TGTGCCAGCAGCATCCGACAGTACAATGAGCAGTTCTTC
-	-	TRBJ2-5	TRBV5-4	CASRPSPDQETQYF	TGTGCCAGCAGGCCCAGCCCGGATCAAGAGACCCAGTACTTC
-	few	TRBJ1-1	TRBV4-1	CASSQGQGTHTEAFF	TGCGCCAGCAGCCAAGGCCAAGGGACGCATACTGAAGCTTTCTTT
-	-	TRBJ2-1	TRBV7-2	CASSTGAYNEQFF	TGTGCCAGCAGCACGGGCGCCTACAATGAGCAGTTCTTC
TRBD1	-	TRBJ2-1	TRBV27	CASSPRDRGANEQFF	TGTGCCAGCAGTCCCCGGGACAGGGGGGCCAATGAGCAGTTCTTC
-	-	TRBJ1-4	TRBV19	CASRAEGPSEKLFF	TGTGCCAGTAGAGCAGAAGGTCCTAGTGAAAAACTGTTTTTT
TRBD1	-	TRBJ1-1	TRBV6-4	CASSRQGGTEAFF	TGTGCCAGCAGCAGACAGGGAGGCACTGAAGCTTTCTTT